The 14 T cell receptor beta chains in this list originate from one sample, sequenced in a study of breast tumors, draining lymph nodes, adjacent tissues (dated by TCRdb to about 2016). Libraries were constructed by multiplex PCR. Sequencing used an Illumina HiSeq 2000. The raw public reads went through TCRdb reprocessing: fastp at Q25, MiXCR clone calling, in-frame beta chains kept. Duplicate CDR3 protein sequences are folded into a single record with the most common DNA and genes. The sample profile shows about 22,000 distinct CDR3 sequences; approximately 64% of them were found once. The ten largest clones take up 15% to 20% of the sample. Sample: tumor-adjacent breast tissue. The receptors come from a female donor with breast cancer. Some clones in this sample may be carry-over from other donors' samples.

In regard to this clonotype: This may arise from a read error, as a much more abundant clone is one base away. The J gene is TRBJ2-7, the V gene TRBV19; 14 bases fit TRBD2. The V and J ends lost 5 bases and 2 bases, in that order; junction bases with no gene match: 2. The CDR3 spans 15 residues. CDR1 and CDR2 (germline): LNHDA, SQIVND (reference sequence). CDR3 sequence reads: CASSSGLAGAYEQYF. CDR3 DNA sequence: TGTGCCAGTAGTTCGGGACTAGCGGGAGCCTACGAGCAGTACTTC.

The DNA of the CDR3 is TGTGCTAGCCGGATTGGACTAGCGGGGAGAAATGAGCAGTTCTTC. It is translated as CASRIGLAGRNEQFF. The chain joins TRBV7-7 to TRBJ2-1, with TRBD2 matching over 12 bases. The germline V gene encodes CDR1 SSHAT and CDR2 FNYEAQ (reference sequence). The CDR3 has 15 amino acids.

A word on this clonotype: The missing conserved phenylalanine or tryptophan at the end of this CDR3 makes a read error likely. V usage is TRBV20-1 and J usage is TRBJ1-2; unclear D gene. CDR1 DFQATT and CDR2 SNEGSKA come from the germline V gene (reference sequence). This CDR3 has 13 residues. CDR3 nucleotides: TGCAGTGCCAGAGCTTGGGCAGGAGAGGACTACACCCTC. Protein: CSARAWAGEDYTL.

This chain links TRBV9 with TRBJ2-2; TRBD2 matches 7 bases. CDR1 is SGDLS, CDR2 YYNGEE, per germline. After removal of 4 bases from V and 7 bases from J, the junction contained 13 bases not matched to a gene. CDR3 size: 16 residues. The CDR3, as DNA: TGTGCCAGCAGCTCCGTAGGACTAGTTTTAATCGGGGAGCTGTTTTTT. Its translation is CASSSVGLVLIGELFF.

The chain joins TRBV10-3 to TRBJ2-5; D gene unclear. The CDR3 consists of 13 residues. Germline V CDR1 and CDR2: ENHRY, SYGVKD. Trimming took off 3 bases at V and 0 bases at J, with 5 bases between the two ends. CDR3 protein: CAISDGYQETQYF. CDR3 coding DNA: TGTGCCATCAGTGACGGGTACCAAGAGACCCAGTACTTC.

This clonotype was seen just once. The chain recombines TRBV12-3 or TRBV12-4 with TRBJ2-1, with TRBD2 matching 7 bases. With 6 bases clipped from V and 4 bases from J, the junction kept 12 bases outside the gene matches. This CDR3 contains 16 residues. The CDR3: CASRPLLAWVYNEQFF. The CDR3 bases are TGTGCCAGCAGGCCCCTACTAGCGTGGGTTTACAATGAGCAGTTCTTC.

This chain connects TRBV9 to TRBJ1-4; no reliable D call. The V gene's germline CDR1 is SGDLS and CDR2 YYNGEE. V was clipped by 0 bases and J by 0 bases, with 3 bases between them. The CDR3 spans 14 residues. Written as DNA, the CDR3 is TGTGCCAGCAGCGTAGCCCCAACTAATGAAAAACTGTTTTTT. It encodes CASSVAPTNEKLFF.

To note about this clonotype: A junction end diverges from the germline sequence, so it may reflect a read error. The V and J genes are TRBV2 and TRBJ2-7, with D possibly being TRBD2 (5 bases). In germline, CDR1 is SNHLY, CDR2 FYNNEI. This CDR3 is built from 12 residues. Here the CDR3 DNA reads TGTGCCAGCCACATGGGAGACTACGAACAGTACTTC. This codes for CASHMGDYEQYF.

The chain recombines TRBV5-1 with TRBJ2-7; TRBD1 matches at 8 bases. In germline, CDR1 is SGHRS, CDR2 YFSETQ. With V trimmed by 0 bases and J by 7 bases, 9 bases remained unmatched. This CDR3 has 15 amino acids. The CDR3 nucleotides are TGCGCCAGCAGCTTGGCCGGGACAGGCCTAAGGGAGCAGTACTTC. It encodes CASSLAGTGLREQYF.

This clonotype was found many times. Given a much more abundant clone one base away, this may be a read error. J is TRBJ2-3 and V is TRBV6-1, with D unresolved. V lost 6 bases and J 1 base, leaving 8 bases between the germline ends. This CDR3 is built from 13 residues. Germline lookup yields CDR1 MNHNS and CDR2 SASEGT. CDR3 sequence: CASRRLRTDTQYF. Here the CDR3 DNA reads TGTGCCAGCAGGCGGCTCCGCACAGATACGCAGTATTTT.

By frequency in the sample, this clonotype is medium-sized. This rearrangement joins TRBV4-3 to TRBJ1-2, with a possible D match to TRBD1 (5 bases). This CDR3 contains 15 residues. The germline gives CDR1 LGHNA, CDR2 YSLEER. V lost 1 base and J 6 bases, leaving 15 bases between the germline ends. The CDR3 DNA reads as TGCGCCAGCAGCCAAGGGGGAGGAGGGGTGGATGGCTACACCTTC. This translates into CASSQGGGGVDGYTF.

By proportion, this clonotype is medium-sized. V and J are TRBV4-1 and TRBJ2-3; 11 nucleotides line up with TRBD1. Germline assignment: CDR1 MGHRA and CDR2 YSYEKL. V dropped 5 bases and J dropped 5; count of bases not matched to a gene: 9. The CDR3 spans 16 residues. The CDR3: CASSILGQGVGDTQYF. Here the CDR3 DNA reads TGCGCCAGCAGCATATTGGGACAGGGGGTGGGAGATACGCAGTATTTT.

V and J are TRBV7-2 and TRBJ1-5, with D possibly being TRBD1 (5 bases). The CDR3 is 17 amino acids. The germline V gene encodes CDR1 SGHTA and CDR2 FQGNSA. V gave up 5 bases and J gave up 6 bases, with 23 bases separating them. In DNA, the CDR3 is TGTGCCAGCAGCGTTGGCGGAGGGGAGGTTGGCACTCAGCCCCAGCATTTT. Translating gives CASSVGGGEVGTQPQHF.

The chain's CDR3 is CSARESSGADNQPQHF. For the CDR3, the DNA is TGCAGTGCTAGAGAATCCTCAGGGGCGGATAATCAGCCCCAGCATTTT. The chain carries TRBV20-1 and TRBJ1-5, with D perhaps matching TRBD1 (6 bases). CDR1 and CDR2 (germline): DFQATT, SNEGSKA (reference sequence). V gave up 0 bases and J gave up 4 bases, with 16 bases separating them. CDR3 length: 16 residues.